The 32 T cell receptor beta chains below come from one sample, sequenced in a study of blood T cell repertoires in COVID-19. Generated by immunoSEQ multiplex PCR, the TCRdb table keeps only in-frame clones and is missing some. The sample contains 150,000 to 200,000 clones, around 77% of which appear only once. What was sequenced was peripheral blood. These receptors all come from a man in his sixties with active or convalescent COVID-19.

This clone was seen a few times. This chain uses TRBV19 with TRBJ1-5; possible D gene TRBD1, 5 bases. The germline V gene has CDR1 LNHDA and CDR2 SQIVND (reference sequence). The V and J ends lost 1 base and 7 bases respectively, with 14 bases between them. This CDR3 has 15 amino acids. CDR3 residues: CASSIVWGDGQPQHF. The DNA for the CDR3 is TGTGCCAGTAGTATAGTGTGGGGGGACGGCCAGCCCCAGCATTTT.

This chain joins TRBV11-2 and TRBJ2-1, with D perhaps matching TRBD2 (6 bases). The germline V gene encodes CDR1 SGHAT and CDR2 FQNNGV. Trimming cost V 1 base and J 4 bases, with 11 bases left between them. CDR3 size: 15 residues. CDR3 sequence (DNA): TGTGCCAGCAGCTTAGTGGCGGGGAGATACAATGAGCAGTTCTTC. Amino acid sequence: CASSLVAGRYNEQFF.

The rearrangement uses TRBV14 and TRBJ2-3, with D perhaps TRBD2 (6 bases). CDR1 SGHDN and CDR2 FVKESK come from the germline V gene. The CDR3 extends over 14 amino acids. Trimming took off 4 bases at V and 0 bases at J, with 8 bases between the two ends. CDR3 protein: CASSRGLSTDTQYF. The CDR3 bases are TGTGCCAGCAGCCGGGGACTCAGCACAGATACGCAGTATTTT.

This sequence joins TRBV2 and TRBJ1-6; 8 bases are a match to TRBD1. This CDR3 contains 15 residues. V trimming: 7 bases; J trimming: 7 bases; junction bases outside the gene matches: 9. Germline CDR1 and CDR2: SNHLY and FYNNEI. The CDR3 spells CASTGDRWDNSPLHF. The DNA for the CDR3 is TGTGCCAGCACCGGGGACAGGTGGGACAATTCACCCCTCCACTTT.

The V gene is TRBV7-2, the J gene TRBJ1-5, with 9 bases aligning to TRBD1. Germline V gene lookup returns CDR1 SGHTA and CDR2 FQGNSA. The CDR3 totals 13 residues. Trimming removed 5 bases from V and 13 bases from J; junction bases left unmatched: 9. The CDR3 DNA is TGTGCCAGCAGCCTTTGGGACAGGGTGGGACAGCATTTT. It is translated as CASSLWDRVGQHF.

The V call is TRBV6-5, the J call TRBJ2-7; D is unclear. The V gene lost 3 bases and the J gene lost 7 bases, with 16 bases spanning the gap. The CDR3 has 14 residues. Looked up from germline, CDR1 is MNHEY and CDR2 is SVGAGI. Here the CDR3 reads CASSYGEPPREQYF. CDR3 coding DNA: TGTGCCAGCAGTTATGGAGAGCCTCCTAGGGAGCAGTACTTC.

This clone has a single count. V gene TRBV29-1 combines with J gene TRBJ1-3, with TRBD1 matching over 8 bases. The CDR3 has 16 residues. V lost 2 bases to trimming and J lost 2 bases; unmatched junction nucleotides: 8. The germline gives CDR1 SQVTM, CDR2 ANQGSEA. The CDR3 coding sequence is TGCAGCGTTGAATATGGGCGGACAGGGACTGGAAACACCATATATTTT. Protein product: CSVEYGRTGTGNTIYF.

There are a few counts of this clone. The chain joins TRBV7-2 to TRBJ2-6; D gene unclear. V gave up 5 bases and J gave up 2 bases, with 13 bases separating them. This CDR3 region has 16 residues. CDR1 and CDR2 from the germline V gene are SGHTA and FQGNSA. The CDR3: CASSARGSAGANVLTF. The CDR3 DNA reads TGTGCCAGCAGCGCACGCGGATCCGCTGGGGCCAACGTCCTGACTTTC.

V and J are TRBV29-1 and TRBJ2-7; D not resolved. Germline V gene lookup returns CDR1 SQVTM and CDR2 ANQGSEA. CDR3 size: 11 residues. V was clipped by 4 bases and J by 0 bases, with 4 bases between them. CDR3 DNA sequence: TGCAGCGTTGCCAGCTCCTACGAGCAGTACTTC. Amino acid sequence: CSVASSYEQYF.

The chain joins TRBV5-4 to TRBJ2-5, with 8 bases matching TRBD1. CDR1 and CDR2 (germline): SGHNT, YYREEE (reference sequence). With 4 bases clipped from V and 5 bases from J, the junction kept 13 bases outside the gene matches. The CDR3 covers 16 residues. CDR3 residues: CASSTGSPGGRETQYF. The CDR3 nucleotides read TGTGCCAGCAGCACCGGGAGCCCAGGGGGCCGGGAGACCCAGTACTTC.

This clone turned up a few times. The CDR3 region is CASSPTRSTSGTNTGELFF. Written as DNA, the CDR3 is TGTGCCAGCAGCCCCACCCGATCGACTAGCGGGACTAACACCGGGGAGCTGTTTTTT. The V gene is TRBV5-4, the J gene TRBJ2-2; 11 bases match TRBD2. This CDR3 comprises 19 residues. From germline, CDR1 is SGHNT and CDR2 YYREEE (reference sequence). J was trimmed by 2 bases and V by 4 bases; bases with no gene match: 13.

The V call is TRBV7-8, the J call TRBJ2-1, with 11 nucleotides matching TRBD2. The junction had 14 bases not matched to a gene; V was cut back by 7 bases and J by 3 bases. Germline CDR1 SGHVS, CDR2 FQNEAQ. This CDR3 contains 18 residues. CDR3: CASMGGTSGQAGYNEQFF. The CDR3 DNA sequence: TGTGCCAGCATGGGGGGGACTAGCGGCCAGGCGGGCTACAATGAGCAGTTCTTC.

The chain carries TRBV5-5 and TRBJ2-3, with a tentative D call TRBD1 (5 bases). Germline-derived CDR1 and CDR2 are SGHKS and YYEKEE (reference sequence). Deletions cut 4 bases from V and 4 bases from J, with 10 bases between. CDR3 length equals 13 residues. This CDR3 reads CASSHQGSDTQYF. CDR3 coding DNA: TGTGCCAGCAGCCACCAGGGTTCAGATACGCAGTATTTT. The complete variable domain, with remaining parts taken from reference TRBV5-5 and TRBJ2-3, reads DAGVTQSPTHLIKTRGQQVTLRCSPISGHKSVSWYQQVLGQGPQFIFQYYEKEERGRGNFPDRFSARQFPNYSSELNVNALLLGDSALYLCASSHQGSDTQYFGPGTRLTVL.

The DNA for the CDR3 is TGTGCCAGCAGCCTTGAAGGGACAGGGCTAGACGAGCAGTACTTC. This encodes CASSLEGTGLDEQYF. The rearrangement links TRBV9 to TRBJ2-7; 9 positions agree with TRBD1. CDR1 and CDR2 (germline): SGDLS, YYNGEE. This CDR3 has 15 residues. The V segment lost 4 bases and the J segment 5 bases; nucleotides outside the gene matches: 10.

V usage is TRBV27 and J usage is TRBJ2-7, with D tentatively TRBD1 (6 bases). This CDR3 spans 15 amino acids. CDR1 is MNHEY and CDR2 is SMNVEV in the germline V gene (reference sequence). The V end was cut by 0 bases, the J end by 4 bases, with 13 bases between. The CDR3 region is CASSLSLSGVYEQYF. CDR3 DNA sequence: TGTGCCAGCAGTTTATCTCTCTCAGGGGTTTACGAGCAGTACTTC.

This clone was seen once. The chain has TRBV7-9 and TRBJ2-7, with TRBD2 identical over 10 bases. Looked up from germline, CDR1 is SEHNR and CDR2 is FQNEAQ (reference sequence). The CDR3 has 18 amino acids. The V gene end was trimmed by 4 bases and the J gene end by 0 bases; junction bases not matched to a gene: 12. DNA of the CDR3: TGTGCCAGCAGCTCTACGCGGGTAACTAGCGGGACCTCCTACGAGCAGTACTTC. Translated: CASSSTRVTSGTSYEQYF. Full variable domain (remainder filled in from reference TRBV7-9 and TRBJ2-7): DTGVSQNPRHKITKRGQNVTFRCDPISEHNRLYWYRQTLGQGPEFLTYFQNEAQLEKSRLLSDRFSAERPKGSFSTLEIQRTEQGDSAMYLCASSSTRVTSGTSYEQYFGPGTRLTVT.

This clone showed up just once. The gene calls are TRBV19 and TRBJ2-2, with TRBD2 matching 7 bases. The length of the CDR3 is 18 residues. CDR1 LNHDA and CDR2 SQIVND come from the germline V gene (reference sequence). V gave up 5 bases and J gave up 0 bases; unmatched junction bases: 12. The CDR3 region is CASSPPWSSGPNTGELFF. The CDR3 bases are TGTGCCAGTAGTCCCCCTTGGAGTAGCGGGCCGAACACCGGGGAGCTGTTTTTT. Using reference TRBV19 and TRBJ2-2 for the parts outside the CDR3, the full variable domain is DGGITQSPKYLFRKEGQNVTLSCEQNLNHDAMYWYRQDPGQGLRLIYYSQIVNDFQKGDIAEGYSVSREKKESFPLTVTSAQKNPTAFYLCASSPPWSSGPNTGELFFGEGSRLTVL.

This sequence joins TRBV5-1 and TRBJ1-2; tentatively, D is TRBD1 (5 bases). The V gene lost 3 bases and the J gene lost 4 bases, with 16 bases spanning the gap. CDR3 length: 15 amino acids. The germline V gene has CDR1 SGHRS and CDR2 YFSETQ. For the CDR3, the DNA is TGCGCCAGCAGCTGGACCCTCGGGGGTGGCTATGGCTACACCTTC. The encoded protein is CASSWTLGGGYGYTF.

A single count supports this clone. V usage is TRBV5-1 and J usage is TRBJ2-1; D is ambiguous. The germline gives CDR1 SGHRS, CDR2 YFSETQ. The CDR3 consists of 14 residues. V was clipped by 3 bases and J by 2 bases, with 9 bases between them. In nucleotides, the CDR3 is TGCGCCAGCAGCTCCAGTCCTCCCTACAATGAGCAGTTCTTC. Its translation is CASSSSPPYNEQFF.

This clone has only one observation. The J gene is TRBJ1-2, the V gene TRBV7-9, with D perhaps TRBD1 (6 bases). Germline V lookup: CDR1 SEHNR, CDR2 FQNEAQ (reference sequence). The CDR3 has 12 residues. The V gene lost 5 bases and the J gene lost 4 bases, with 8 bases spanning the gap. CDR3 in DNA: TGTGCCAGCAGCGTGGACAGCTATGGCTACACCTTC. Translation gives CASSVDSYGYTF.

The chain has TRBV12-3 or TRBV12-4 and TRBJ1-2; D unresolved. Between the trimmed V and J ends, which lost 7 bases and 7 bases, there was a span of 13 bases. There are 12 residues in the CDR3. This CDR3 is CASNGGQPGYTF. The CDR3 DNA reads as TGTGCCAGCAACGGAGGGCAGCCTGGCTACACCTTC.

This clone showed up just a few times. The chain uses TRBV7-9 and TRBJ1-2, with D possibly being TRBD1 (6 bases). V lost 1 base to trimming and J lost 3 bases, with 6 bases between them. The CDR3 extends over 13 amino acids. CDR1 and CDR2 from the germline V gene are SEHNR and FQNEAQ (reference sequence). CDR3 coding DNA: TGTGCCAGCAGCTTAGACAGGGACTATGGCTACACCTTC. It yields the protein CASSLDRDYGYTF. The complete variable domain, with remaining parts taken from reference TRBV7-9 and TRBJ1-2, reads DTGVSQNPRHKITKRGQNVTFRCDPISEHNRLYWYRQTLGQGPEFLTYFQNEAQLEKSRLLSDRFSAERPKGSFSTLEIQRTEQGDSAMYLCASSLDRDYGYTFGSGTRLTVV.

The rearrangement links TRBV5-6 to TRBJ1-2, with D perhaps matching TRBD1 (5 bases). Trimming removed 5 bases from V and 2 bases from J, with 16 bases in between. The germline CDR1 and CDR2 sequences are SGHDT and YYEEEE. This CDR3 region has 15 residues. Here the CDR3 reads CASRPELQANYGYTF. CDR3 nucleotides: TGTGCCAGCAGGCCCGAGCTACAGGCAAACTATGGCTACACCTTC.

CDR3 nucleotides: TGTGCCAGCAGTCAGATGGGACAGAACTATGGCTACACCTTC. Translation gives CASSQMGQNYGYTF. The rearrangement uses TRBV6-6 and TRBJ1-2, with 7 bases that match TRBD1. Germline CDR1 is MNHNY and CDR2 is SVGAGI (reference sequence). The length of the CDR3 is 14 residues. With 5 bases clipped from V and 2 bases from J, the junction kept 5 bases outside the gene matches.

The gene calls are TRBV5-6 and TRBJ2-5, with 7 bases matching TRBD2. Trimming at V came to 1 base and at J to 4 bases, leaving 4 bases not matched to a gene. The CDR3 extends over 14 amino acids. The germline gives CDR1 SGHDT, CDR2 YYEEEE. Here the CDR3 DNA reads TGTGCCAGCAGCTTGCAAACGGGAGGAGAGACCCAGTACTTC. This codes for CASSLQTGGETQYF.

This clone was observed a few times. The same CDR3 also results from other DNA sequences found in this sample. The V gene is TRBV5-6, the J gene TRBJ1-4; tentatively, D is TRBD1 (6 bases). V shed 4 bases and J shed 5 bases, with 15 bases lying between them. The germline V gene has CDR1 SGHDT and CDR2 YYEEEE. CDR3 length: 15 amino acids. CDR3 DNA: TGTGCCAGCAGCACCCTAGGGGGGGAGAATGAAAAACTGTTTTTT. This encodes CASSTLGGENEKLFF.

V usage is TRBV7-9 and J usage is TRBJ2-7; the D is unclear. In germline, CDR1 is SEHNR, CDR2 FQNEAQ (reference sequence). Trimming left V 0 bases short and J 5 bases short, with 8 bases between. This CDR3 is 13 amino acids long. The CDR3: CASSLAWRDEQYF. The CDR3 nucleotides are TGTGCCAGCAGCTTAGCGTGGAGAGACGAGCAGTACTTC.

The V call is TRBV14, the J call TRBJ1-3; D call uncertain. There are 17 residues in the CDR3. V was clipped by 3 bases and J by 0 bases, with 15 bases between them. Germline V CDR1 and CDR2: SGHDN, FVKESK. CDR3 nucleotide sequence: TGTGCCAGCAGCCACCCCGGGAAGGCAAGCTCTGGAAACACCATATATTTT. Amino acid sequence: CASSHPGKASSGNTIYF. Full variable domain (remainder filled in from reference TRBV14 and TRBJ1-3): EAGVTQFPSHSVIEKGQTVTLRCDPISGHDNLYWYRRVMGKEIKFLLHFVKESKQDESGMPNNRFLAERTGGTYSTLKVQPAELEDSGVYFCASSHPGKASSGNTIYFGEGSWLTVV.

The chain couples TRBV7-2 to TRBJ1-1; weak D call: TRBD1 (6 bases). Germline CDR1 reads SGHTA; CDR2 reads FQGNSA. The CDR3 is made up of 12 amino acids. Trimming took 9 bases from V and 11 from J, leaving 19 bases between them. CDR3 amino acids: CASTFLQGKAFF. The CDR3 bases are TGTGCCAGTACTTTTCTACAGGGTAAGGCTTTCTTT. Full variable domain (rest looked up from reference TRBV7-2 and TRBJ1-1): GAGVSQSPSNKVTEKGKDVELRCDPISGHTALYWYRQSLGQGLEFLIYFQGNSAPDKSGLPSDRFSAERTGGSVSTLTIQRTQQEDSAVYLCASTFLQGKAFFGQGTRLTVV.

V and J are TRBV28 and TRBJ1-4; D perhaps matches TRBD1 (5 bases). Deletions cut 4 bases from V and 3 bases from J, with 9 bases between. CDR1 is MDHEN and CDR2 is SYDVKM in the germline V gene. The CDR3 runs 14 residues. Here the CDR3 DNA reads TGTGCCAGCAGTTCAGGGTACGCTAATGAAAAACTGTTTTTT. It encodes CASSSGYANEKLFF.

The chain carries TRBV28 and TRBJ1-1; perhaps TRBD1 as D (6 bases). The CDR3 has 15 residues. Germline V gene data show CDR1 as MDHEN and CDR2 as SYDVKM. V was cut by 7 bases and J by 4 bases, with 19 bases left in between. CDR3 nucleotides: TGTGCCAGCACCTTAGGGGGAGGGGTGGTCACTGAAGCTTTCTTT. The encoded protein is CASTLGGGVVTEAFF. The complete variable domain, with remaining parts taken from reference TRBV28 and TRBJ1-1, reads DVKVTQSSRYLVKRTGEKVFLECVQDMDHENMFWYRQDPGLGLRLIYFSYDVKMKEKGDIPEGYSVSREKKERFSLILESASTNQTSMYLCASTLGGGVVTEAFFGQGTRLTVV.

The chain carries TRBV19 and TRBJ2-1; 8 bases are a match to TRBD1. The CDR3 contains 17 residues. Trimming at V came to 9 bases and at J to 6 bases, leaving 19 bases not matched to a gene. Germline lookup yields CDR1 LNHDA and CDR2 SQIVND (reference sequence). The CDR3 sequence: CASNQGQEITWSNEQFF. CDR3 coding DNA: TGTGCCAGCAACCAGGGACAGGAAATTACTTGGAGCAATGAGCAGTTCTTC.